The source of this T cell receptor (beta chain) is a study of long-term antiretroviral therapy in people with HIV. Study results and limitations: Blood dating 2004 to 2017 may reflect older ART regimens. Repertoires in HIV (unlike those of controls) had narrower CDR3 length ranges.

The CDR3 extends over 14 amino acids. Per germline, CDR1 SGHDN and CDR2 FVKESK. Trimming cost V 8 bases and J 4 bases, with 17 bases left between them. They ran version v3.0 of the immunoSEQ assay at survey level. Some clones are missing from TCRdb's copy, which holds only in-frame ones; the method was immunoSEQ multiplex PCR. Of about 25,000 clones listed, around 83% were seen once; the top ten hold around 4%. To note about this clone: Its antigen is undetermined.

The sequence derives from a woman aged 25 to 39 with HIV. The sequenced sample was unsorted PBMCs, obtained 1.9 years after starting antiretroviral therapy. The chain links TRBV14 to TRBJ2-5; perhaps TRBD1 as D (6 bases). The DNA for the CDR3 is TGTGCCAGCTCCGCAGGCTGGGGGCGAGAGACCCAGTACTTC. Protein sequence: CASSAGWGRETQYF.